This is a list of T cell receptor beta chains from one sample in a study of cytomegalovirus exposure and HLA in healthy donors. Method: immunoSEQ multiplex PCR; TCRdb's copy keeps in-frame clones and lacks some. This sample carries around 130,000 clones, around nine tenths of them seen once, and the ten largest clones take roughly 1.4%. What was sequenced was PBMCs. These receptors originate from a man aged 25-45 years in good health and CMV-seronegative. CDR3s include the opening cysteine and the closing phenylalanine or tryptophan. A D gene is named only where the DNA matches it firmly. Clone size is given for some rows only: seen once, a few or many times, or a class if the clone is expanded.

- TRBJ1-4 - TRBV30 TGTGCCGGATCGGACGGGGGTGAAAAACTGTTTTTT CAGSDGGEKLFF
once TRBJ1-6 TRBD1 TRBV6-1 TGTGCCAGCAGTGTTAACAGGGGGGACTCACCCCTCCACTTT CASSVNRGDSPLHF
- TRBJ2-5 TRBD1 TRBV9 TGTGCCAGCAGCCCAGGACAGGGGGAGACCCAGTACTTC CASSPGQGETQYF
- TRBJ2-6 TRBD1 TRBV9 TGTGCCAGCAGCGGACAGGGGGGAGGGTCTGGGGCCAACGTCCTGACTTTC CASSGQGGGSGANVLTF
- TRBJ1-3 - TRBV4-3 TGCGCCAGCAGCCAAGATTCTAGTGGAAACACCATATATTTT CASSQDSSGNTIYF
- TRBJ2-1 TRBD2 TRBV19 TGTGCCAGTAGTATAGAATTAGCGGGAGACGAGCAGTTCTTC CASSIELAGDEQFF
- TRBJ2-5 - TRBV7-8 TGTGCCAGCAGCTTCTATCTAGAGACCCAGTACTTC CASSFYLETQYF
once TRBJ1-1 TRBD1 TRBV2 TGTGCCAGCAGTGGTCCAGGGGGATACGAAGCTTTCTTT CASSGPGGYEAFF
- TRBJ2-7 TRBD2 TRBV14 TGTGCCAGCAGCCGATCGGGGGGTCCCTACGAGCAGTACTTC CASSRSGGPYEQYF
- TRBJ1-1 - TRBV19 TGTGCCAGTAGGCCTGCGGGGGGGACTGAAGCTTTCTTT CASRPAGGTEAFF
- TRBJ2-2 TRBD1 TRBV11-2 TGTGCCAGCAGCTTAGGGACAGGGAAGAACACCGGGGAGCTGTTTTTT CASSLGTGKNTGELFF
- TRBJ1-2 - TRBV5-1 TGCGCCAGCAGCTTGGCCTTACGGAGCTATGGCTACACCTTC CASSLALRSYGYTF
- TRBJ1-1 - TRBV19 TGTGCCAGTAGTCCCGAGGGCACTGAAGCTTTCTTT CASSPEGTEAFF
- TRBJ2-5 - TRBV10-3 TGTGCCACCTTGGACAGTTTCCAAGAGACCCAGTACTTC CATLDSFQETQYF
few TRBJ2-2 - TRBV5-1 TGCGCCAGCAGAGTTATCAGGGGAAGTGAGGAGCTGTTTTTT CASRVIRGSEELFF
- TRBJ2-5 - TRBV5-4 TGTGCCAGCAGCTTGTTCAGGGATGGGGTTATAGAGACCCAGTACTTC CASSLFRDGVIETQYF
- TRBJ2-7 TRBD1 TRBV30 TGTGCCTGGAGTCCTGGGACAGGGTACGAGCAGTACTTC CAWSPGTGYEQYF
- TRBJ2-3 - TRBV5-6 TGTGCCAGCAGCACCCGATCAACGGGGTGGGGCACAGATACGCAGTATTTT CASSTRSTGWGTDTQYF
- TRBJ1-3 TRBD1 TRBV5-5 TGTGCCAGCAGCACCGGGACAGCCAACTCTGGAAACACCATATATTTT CASSTGTANSGNTIYF
- TRBJ2-1 TRBD1 TRBV11-2 TGTGCCAGCAGCCGAGACAGGGGGCGCTGGGCTGAGCAGTTCTTC CASSRDRGRWAEQFF
- TRBJ2-5 - TRBV5-1 TGCGCCAGCAGCTTGGGGGCGTCGGGGGAGACCCAGTACTTC CASSLGASGETQYF
- TRBJ2-5 - TRBV6-6 TGTGCCAGCATCCAGGACACCCAAGAGACCCAGTACTTC CASIQDTQETQYF
- TRBJ2-3 - TRBV12-5 TGTGCTAGTGGTCCCCGTGGCGGGAGCACAGATACGCAGTATTTT CASGPRGGSTDTQYF
- TRBJ2-7 - TRBV11-2 TGTGCCAGCAGCTTAGGAGGCCACGAGCAGTACTTC CASSLGGHEQYF
- TRBJ1-5 TRBD1 TRBV9 TGTGCCAGCAGCTCCGGGACAGGGAATCAGCCCCAGCATTTT CASSSGTGNQPQHF
- TRBJ2-7 TRBD1 TRBV7-2 TGTGCCAGCAGCTCGGGACAGACGAATACCTACGAGCAGTACTTC CASSSGQTNTYEQYF
- TRBJ1-6 - TRBV30 TGTGCCTGGAGGCCCGGGTCGTCTTATAATTCACCCCTCCACTTT CAWRPGSSYNSPLHF
- TRBJ2-3 - TRBV11-2 TGTGCCAGCAGCTTAGATCCTAGCGGCACAGATACGCAGTATTTT CASSLDPSGTDTQYF
- TRBJ2-3 - TRBV5-1 TGCGCCAGCAGCTTGGCAGGCACAGATACGCAGTATTTT CASSLAGTDTQYF
- TRBJ2-1 - TRBV30 TGTGCCTGGAGTGTAAACTCATACAATGAGCAGTTCTTC CAWSVNSYNEQFF
- TRBJ2-7 - TRBV5-5 TGTGCCAGCAGCCCCAGGCTCACTTTATCGCCGGAGCAGTACTTC CASSPRLTLSPEQYF
- TRBJ2-3 - TRBV5-1 TGCGCCAGCAGCCTGACCCTTGGCAGGAGCACAGATACGCAGTATTTT CASSLTLGRSTDTQYF
- TRBJ2-7 - TRBV2 TGTGCCAGCATAAAGGTTGACGGGGGGCTGCACTTC CASIKVDGGLHF
- TRBJ2-7 TRBD1 TRBV10-2 TGCGCCAGCGGGACGACAGGGGGCTACGAGCAGTACTTC CASGTTGGYEQYF
- TRBJ2-7 TRBD2 TRBV10-3 TGTGCCATCAGTGATCTAGGACTAGCGGGAGCGTACGAGCAGTACTTC CAISDLGLAGAYEQYF
- TRBJ2-7 TRBD2 TRBV7-3 TGTGCCAGCAGCGAGGGACGTGGGAGGGCCTTCGAGCAGTACTTC CASSEGRGRAFEQYF
- TRBJ1-2 - TRBV30 TGTGCCTGGAGTCGAGAGATAGGGGGAAACGGCTACACCTTC CAWSREIGGNGYTF
- TRBJ2-5 TRBD1 TRBV6-5 TGTGCCAGCAGTTACTACGGGACAGAAGAGACCCAGTACTTC CASSYYGTEETQYF
- TRBJ1-2 TRBD1 TRBV29-1 TGCAGCGTTGTAGGGGGCTTCGGTGACTATGGCTACACCTTC CSVVGGFGDYGYTF
- TRBJ2-1 - TRBV6-6 TGTGCCGTGAGGTCTCGTGGGTTCTACAATGAGCAGTTCTTC CAVRSRGFYNEQFF
- TRBJ2-1 TRBD2 TRBV5-4 TGTGCCAGCAGCTTCGGGGGGGGCTACAATGAGCAGTTCTTC CASSFGGGYNEQFF
- TRBJ2-7 TRBD1 TRBV27 TGTGCCAGCAGTCTCCTCCGGGACAGGGGTCCCTACGAGCAGTACTTC CASSLLRDRGPYEQYF